This is a list of T cell receptor beta chains from one sample in a study of T-cell memory formation after mild COVID-19. TCRdb re-derived calls from the 5' RACE reads in MiXCR, one entry per CDR3 protein. Of about 320,000 distinct CDR3 sequences in the sample, more than 13% were seen once. The source material was PBMCs or a T cell subset sorted from them (not recorded which). All receptors derive from a man younger than 35 who had mild COVID-19 (a few samples of this study predate the infection). Cell type and time point are not known. Each CDR3 is given with its conserved first and last residue. The D gene is left open where the match is weak. Clone size is given for some rows only: seen once, a few or many times, or a class if the clone is expanded.

cdr3_aa cdr3_nt v_call d_call j_call clone_size
CASSSRGSSSGANVLTF TGTGCCAGCAGCTCCAGGGGTAGTTCCTCTGGGGCCAACGTCCTGACTTTC TRBV7-3 - TRBJ2-6 few
CAISRTGRDEGYTF TGTGCCATCAGTAGGACAGGGCGGGACGAGGGCTACACCTTC TRBV10-3 TRBD1 TRBJ1-2 few
CASSLGRMMVPLHF TGCGCCAGCAGCTTGGGACGGATGATGGTCCCCCTCCACTTT TRBV5-1 - TRBJ1-6 few
CASSYGQRSTGELFF TGCGCCAGCAGCTACGGACAGAGGAGCACCGGGGAGCTGTTTTTT TRBV5-1 - TRBJ2-2 few
CASSFGQGGYEQYF TGTGCCAGCAGCTTCGGACAGGGGGGATACGAGCAGTACTTC TRBV7-6 TRBD1 TRBJ2-7 -
CSATTATYEQYF TGCAGTGCCACGACAGCAACCTACGAGCAGTACTTC TRBV20-1 - TRBJ2-7 few
CASSLARGLRDSPLHF TGTGCCAGCAGCTTAGCCCGGGGGCTGAGGGATTCACCCCTCCACTTT TRBV7-2 - TRBJ1-6 -
CASSSTVSNEQFF TGTGCCAGCAGCTCGACCGTGTCCAATGAGCAGTTCTTC TRBV11-2 - TRBJ2-1 few
CASSWRTTQETQYF TGTGCCAGCAGCTGGAGGACCACCCAAGAGACCCAGTACTTC TRBV11-2 - TRBJ2-5 many
CASSSQALGQFF TGTGCCAGCAGCTCCCAAGCGCTTGGGCAGTTCTTC TRBV7-2 - TRBJ2-1 -
CASSLAPTDTQYF TGTGCCAGCAGCTTGGCACCCACAGATACGCAGTATTTT TRBV11-2 - TRBJ2-3 many
CATSRESWWGQYF TGTGCCACCAGCAGAGAGTCTTGGTGGGGGCAGTATTTT TRBV15 - TRBJ2-3 -
CASSAQTSGVFYNEQFF TGTGCCAGCAGCGCACAAACCAGCGGGGTATTCTACAATGAGCAGTTCTTC TRBV11-2 TRBD2 TRBJ2-1 -
CASSSENPFF TGTGCCAGCAGCTCAGAAAATCCGTTCTTC TRBV11-2 - TRBJ2-1 few
CSAYRANTGELFF TGCAGTGCCTACAGGGCGAACACCGGGGAGCTGTTTTTT TRBV20-1 - TRBJ2-2 -
CSVILTGTGANVLTF TGCAGCGTTATTTTAACAGGGACTGGGGCCAACGTCCTGACTTTC TRBV29-1 - TRBJ2-6 few
CASSLVPSGDTQYF TGCGCCAGCAGCTTGGTTCCATCAGGAGATACGCAGTATTTT TRBV5-1 - TRBJ2-3 -
CAISDAGAPETQYF TGTGCCATCAGCGATGCAGGCGCACCCGAGACCCAGTACTTC TRBV10-3 - TRBJ2-5 few
CASRGREGYGNTIYF TGTGCCAGCAGGGGGAGAGAAGGGTATGGAAACACCATATATTTT TRBV7-2 - TRBJ1-3 -
CASTEDSGTYQPQHF TGTGCCAGTACTGAGGACAGTGGAACTTATCAGCCCCAGCATTTT TRBV19 - TRBJ1-5 few
CASSLTGPVETQYF TGTGCTAGCAGCCTGACAGGGCCGGTAGAGACCCAGTACTTC TRBV7-7 TRBD1 TRBJ2-5 many
CSVVRSYEQYF TGCAGCGTTGTACGGTCCTACGAGCAGTACTTC TRBV29-1 - TRBJ2-7 few
CSAGPPGLAGFYEQYF TGCAGTGCTGGACCTCCCGGACTAGCGGGGTTCTACGAGCAGTACTTC TRBV20-1 TRBD2 TRBJ2-7 many
CSVAGGGRTQYF TGCAGTGTCGCCGGGGGTGGGAGGACCCAGTACTTC TRBV20-1 - TRBJ2-5 -
CASIGTGGNQPQHF TGTGCCAGCATCGGGACAGGCGGCAATCAGCCCCAGCATTTT TRBV2 TRBD1 TRBJ1-5 -
CASSLVQSYGYTF TGTGCCAGCAGCTTAGTACAGAGCTATGGCTACACCTTC TRBV7-6 - TRBJ1-2 many
CASSLSGGLYTRDTQYF TGTGCCAGCAGCTTATCCGGCGGGCTCTACACGCGGGATACGCAGTATTTT TRBV7-2 - TRBJ2-3 -
CASSDGGLYGYTF TGCGCCAGCAGTGACGGAGGACTGTATGGCTACACCTTC TRBV10-2 - TRBJ1-2 few
CASSHHGTVNTEAFF TGCGCCAGCAGCCATCATGGGACAGTGAACACTGAAGCTTTCTTT TRBV4-1 TRBD1 TRBJ1-1 -
CASTNGQGTEAFF TGTGCCAGCACCAACGGACAGGGCACTGAAGCTTTCTTT TRBV6-2/TRBV6-3 TRBD1 TRBJ1-1 many
CASSQVATSYNEQFF TGCGCCAGCAGCCAAGTGGCGACAAGCTACAATGAGCAGTTCTTC TRBV4-1 - TRBJ2-1 few
CASSLQTGTDEQFF TGTGCCAGCAGTCTACAGACAGGGACGGATGAGCAGTTCTTC TRBV12-3/TRBV12-4 TRBD1 TRBJ2-1 few
CAWSVSRIAKNIQYF TGTGCCTGGAGTGTGAGTCGAATAGCCAAAAACATTCAGTACTTC TRBV30 - TRBJ2-4 -
CSARDSLTETQYF TGCAGTGCTCGGGACTCCTTAACAGAGACCCAGTACTTC TRBV20-1 - TRBJ2-5 many
CASSGPLGGAGSYNEQFF TGTGCCAGCAGTGGACCCTTGGGGGGCGCCGGCTCCTACAATGAGCAGTTCTTC TRBV2 - TRBJ2-1 -